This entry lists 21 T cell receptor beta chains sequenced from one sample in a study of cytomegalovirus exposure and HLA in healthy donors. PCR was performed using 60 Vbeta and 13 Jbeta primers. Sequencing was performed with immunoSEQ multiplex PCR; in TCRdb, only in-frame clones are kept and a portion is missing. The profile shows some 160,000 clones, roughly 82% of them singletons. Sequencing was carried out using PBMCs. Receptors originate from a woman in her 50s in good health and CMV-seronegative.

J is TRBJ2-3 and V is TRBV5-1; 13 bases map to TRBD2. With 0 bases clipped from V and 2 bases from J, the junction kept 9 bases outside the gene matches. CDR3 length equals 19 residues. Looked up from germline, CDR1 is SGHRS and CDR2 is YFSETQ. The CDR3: CASSLGRTSGGFITDTQYF. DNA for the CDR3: TGCGCCAGCAGCTTGGGGCGGACTAGCGGGGGATTCATCACAGATACGCAGTATTTT.

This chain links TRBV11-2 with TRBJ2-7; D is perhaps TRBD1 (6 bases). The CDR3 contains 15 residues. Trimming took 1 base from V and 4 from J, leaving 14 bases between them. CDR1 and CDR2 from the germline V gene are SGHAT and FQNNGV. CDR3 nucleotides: TGTGCCAGCAGCTTAGTACGTGGGGGCCTGTACGAGCAGTACTTC. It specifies CASSLVRGGLYEQYF.

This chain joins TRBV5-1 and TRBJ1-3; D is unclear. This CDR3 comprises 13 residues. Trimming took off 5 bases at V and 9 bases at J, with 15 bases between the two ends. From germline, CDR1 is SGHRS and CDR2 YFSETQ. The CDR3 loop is CASRGQRWGTIYF. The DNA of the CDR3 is TGCGCCAGCAGAGGTCAGCGGTGGGGCACCATATATTTT.

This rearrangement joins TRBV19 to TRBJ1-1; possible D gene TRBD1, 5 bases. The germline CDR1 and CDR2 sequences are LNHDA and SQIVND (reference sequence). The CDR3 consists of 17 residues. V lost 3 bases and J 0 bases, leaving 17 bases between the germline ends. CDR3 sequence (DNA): TGTGCCAGTAGTATCCCTTTAGGGAGGGGAATGAACACTGAAGCTTTCTTT. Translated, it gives CASSIPLGRGMNTEAFF.

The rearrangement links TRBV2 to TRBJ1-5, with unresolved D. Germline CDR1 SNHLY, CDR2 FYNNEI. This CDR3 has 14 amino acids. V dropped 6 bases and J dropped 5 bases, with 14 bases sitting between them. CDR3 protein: CASSKETGYQPQHF. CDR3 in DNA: TGTGCCAGCAGCAAAGAGACTGGATATCAGCCCCAGCATTTT.

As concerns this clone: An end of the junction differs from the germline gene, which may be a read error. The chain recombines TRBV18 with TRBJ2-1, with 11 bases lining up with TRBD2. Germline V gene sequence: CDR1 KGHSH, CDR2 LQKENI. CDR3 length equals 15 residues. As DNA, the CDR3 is TGTACCAGCTCACCACCGCTAGCGGGAGGTAATGAGCAGTTCTTC. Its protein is CTSSPPLAGGNEQFF.

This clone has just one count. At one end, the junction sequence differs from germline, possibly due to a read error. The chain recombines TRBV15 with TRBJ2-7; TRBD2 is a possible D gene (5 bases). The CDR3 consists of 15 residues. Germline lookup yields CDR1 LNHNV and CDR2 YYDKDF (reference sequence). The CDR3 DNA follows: TGTGCCACCAGCAGAGTTAAGGGAGAGGCCTACGGGCAGTACTTC. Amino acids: CATSRVKGEAYGQYF.

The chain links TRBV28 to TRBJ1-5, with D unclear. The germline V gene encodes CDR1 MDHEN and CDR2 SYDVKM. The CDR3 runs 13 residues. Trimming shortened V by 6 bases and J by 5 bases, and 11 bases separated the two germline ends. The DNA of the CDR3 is TGTGCCAGCAGCTCCCTTCTCTATCAGCCCCAGCATTTT. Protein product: CASSSLLYQPQHF.

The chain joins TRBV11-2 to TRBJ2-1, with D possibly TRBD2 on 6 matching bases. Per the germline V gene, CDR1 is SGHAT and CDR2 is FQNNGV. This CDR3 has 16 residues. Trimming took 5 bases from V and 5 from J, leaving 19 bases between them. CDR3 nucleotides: TGTGCCAGCAGCCCCAGCCCTAGCGCGCCGAACAATGAGCAGTTCTTC. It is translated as CASSPSPSAPNNEQFF. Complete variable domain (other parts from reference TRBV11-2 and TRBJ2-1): EAGVAQSPRYKIIEKRQSVAFWCNPISGHATLYWYQQILGQGPKLLIQFQNNGVVDDSQLPKDRFSAERLKGVDSTLKIQPAKLEDSAVYLCASSPSPSAPNNEQFFGPGTRLTVL.

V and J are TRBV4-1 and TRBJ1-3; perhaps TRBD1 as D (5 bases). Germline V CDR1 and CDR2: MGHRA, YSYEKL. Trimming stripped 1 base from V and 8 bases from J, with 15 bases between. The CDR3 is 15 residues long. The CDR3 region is CASSQAPREVDTIYF. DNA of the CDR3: TGCGCCAGCAGCCAAGCTCCCAGGGAAGTAGACACCATATATTTT.

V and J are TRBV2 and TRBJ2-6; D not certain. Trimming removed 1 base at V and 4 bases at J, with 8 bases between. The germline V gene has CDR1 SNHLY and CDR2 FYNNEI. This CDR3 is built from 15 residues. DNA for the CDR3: TGTGCCAGCAGTGAAGGAGGCTCCGGGGCCAACGTCCTGACTTTC. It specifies CASSEGGSGANVLTF.

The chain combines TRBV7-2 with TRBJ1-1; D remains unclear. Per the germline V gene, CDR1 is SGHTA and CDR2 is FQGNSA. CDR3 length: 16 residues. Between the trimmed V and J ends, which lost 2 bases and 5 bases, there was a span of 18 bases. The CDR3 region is CASSLYAGRLQTEAFF. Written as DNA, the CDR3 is TGTGCCAGCAGCTTATACGCAGGAAGATTACAGACTGAAGCTTTCTTT.

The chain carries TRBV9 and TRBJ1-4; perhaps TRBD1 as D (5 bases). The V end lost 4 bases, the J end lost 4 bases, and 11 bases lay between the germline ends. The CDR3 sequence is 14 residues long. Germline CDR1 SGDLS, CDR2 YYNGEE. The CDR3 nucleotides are TGTGCCAGCAGCAGAGACAGACTTAATGAAAAACTGTTTTTT. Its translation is CASSRDRLNEKLFF.

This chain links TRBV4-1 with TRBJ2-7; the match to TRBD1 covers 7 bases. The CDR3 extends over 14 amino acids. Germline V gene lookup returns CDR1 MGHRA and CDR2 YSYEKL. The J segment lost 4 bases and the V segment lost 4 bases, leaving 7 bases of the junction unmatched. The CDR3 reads CASSLTRGQYEQYF. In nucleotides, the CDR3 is TGCGCCAGCAGCCTCACCAGGGGACAGTACGAGCAGTACTTC.

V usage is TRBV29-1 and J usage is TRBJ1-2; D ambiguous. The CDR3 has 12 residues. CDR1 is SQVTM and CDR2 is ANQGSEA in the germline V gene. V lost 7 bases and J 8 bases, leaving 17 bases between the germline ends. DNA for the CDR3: TGCAGCGCCCAAGGAGGAATGAGGGGCTACACCTTC. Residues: CSAQGGMRGYTF.

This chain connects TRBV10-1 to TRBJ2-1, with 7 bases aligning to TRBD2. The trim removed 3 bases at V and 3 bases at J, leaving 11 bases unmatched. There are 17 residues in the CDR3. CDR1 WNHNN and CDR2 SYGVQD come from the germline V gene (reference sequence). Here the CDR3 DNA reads TGCGCCAGCAGTGATGTCGTAGGGCGGGAGCACTACAATGAGCAGTTCTTC. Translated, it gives CASSDVVGREHYNEQFF.

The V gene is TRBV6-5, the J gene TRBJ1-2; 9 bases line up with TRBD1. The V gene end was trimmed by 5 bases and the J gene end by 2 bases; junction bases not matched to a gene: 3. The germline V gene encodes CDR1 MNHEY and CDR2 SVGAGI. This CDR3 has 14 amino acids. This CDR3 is CASSRGTGNYGYTF. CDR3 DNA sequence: TGTGCCAGCAGTAGGGGGACAGGGAACTATGGCTACACCTTC.

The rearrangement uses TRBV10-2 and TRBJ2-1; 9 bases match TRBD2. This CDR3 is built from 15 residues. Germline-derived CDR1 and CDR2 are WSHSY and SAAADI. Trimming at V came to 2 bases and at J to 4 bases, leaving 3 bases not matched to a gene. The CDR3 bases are TGCGCCAGCAGTGAGGGGACTAGCCGTTACAATGAGCAGTTCTTC. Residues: CASSEGTSRYNEQFF.

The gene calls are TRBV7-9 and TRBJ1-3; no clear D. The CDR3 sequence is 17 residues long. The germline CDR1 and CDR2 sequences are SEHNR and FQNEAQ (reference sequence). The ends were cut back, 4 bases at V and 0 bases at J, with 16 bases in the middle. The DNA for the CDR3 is TGTGCCAGCAGCTCCAGCAACCGGGTTAACTCTGGAAACACCATATATTTT. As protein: CASSSSNRVNSGNTIYF.

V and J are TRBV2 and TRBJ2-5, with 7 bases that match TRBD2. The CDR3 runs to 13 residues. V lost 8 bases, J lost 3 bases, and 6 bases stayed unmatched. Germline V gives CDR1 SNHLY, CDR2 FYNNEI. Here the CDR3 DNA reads TGTGCCAGCCAGCGGGGAGGGAAAGAGACCCAGTACTTC. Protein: CASQRGGKETQYF.

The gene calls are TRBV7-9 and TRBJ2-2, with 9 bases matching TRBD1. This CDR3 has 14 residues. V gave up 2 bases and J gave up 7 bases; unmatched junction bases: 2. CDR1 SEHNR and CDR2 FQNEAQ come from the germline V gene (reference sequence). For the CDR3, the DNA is TGTGCCAGCAGCTTACGGGGACAGGGCGGGGAGCTGTTTTTT. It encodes CASSLRGQGGELFF.